The rows below give T cell receptor beta chains drawn from one sample of a study of T-cell reconstitution after alpha-beta-depleted transplantation in children. TCRdb passed the PCR reads through MiXCR, listing each CDR3 protein once. The table includes about 420,000 distinct CDR3 sequences, around 15% detected once. Sequenced here: PBMCs, mostly from graft donor cells, sampled 360 days after TCRalphabeta/CD19-depleted stem cell transplant. The receptors come from a boy less than two years old who had a stem cell transplant for Wiskott-Aldrich syndrome, so the T cells may come from the graft donor. CDR3s include the opening cysteine and the closing phenylalanine or tryptophan. D genes are given only for firm matches. The size of a clone is reported for some rows only, either as once, few or many, or as a class for expanded clones.

V: TRBV12-3/TRBV12-4; D: TRBD1; size: NA; J: TRBJ1-2; CDR3: CASSWGQGANYGYTF; DNA: TGTGCCAGCAGTTGGGGACAGGGGGCAAACTATGGCTACACCTTC
V: TRBV5-1; D: NA; size: NA; J: TRBJ2-2; CDR3: CASSPGTVRLFF; DNA: TGCGCCAGCAGCCCTGGGACGGTGAGGCTGTTTTTT
V: TRBV19; D: NA; size: NA; J: TRBJ1-3; CDR3: CASSEAGNGNTIYF; DNA: TGTGCCAGTAGTGAGGCGGGGAACGGAAACACCATATATTTT
V: TRBV5-1; D: TRBD1; size: NA; J: TRBJ1-4; CDR3: CASSLGTGTGANEKLFF; DNA: TGCGCCAGCAGCTTGGGGACCGGGACAGGGGCCAATGAAAAACTGTTTTTT
V: TRBV12-3/TRBV12-4; D: NA; size: few; J: TRBJ2-5; CDR3: CASSLSRETQYF; DNA: TGTGCCAGCAGTTTAAGTAGGGAGACCCAGTACTTC
V: TRBV29-1; D: NA; size: once; J: TRBJ2-7; CDR3: CSVALTPYEQYF; DNA: TGCAGCGTCGCCCTGACTCCTTACGAGCAGTACTTC
V: TRBV5-1; D: TRBD1; size: few; J: TRBJ2-3; CDR3: CASSPRDRADTQYF; DNA: TGCGCCAGCAGCCCCCGGGACAGGGCGGATACGCAGTATTTT
V: TRBV6-5; D: NA; size: few; J: TRBJ2-5; CDR3: CASSYRGGGEETQYF; DNA: TGTGCCAGCAGTTATAGGGGCGGGGGCGAAGAGACCCAGTACTTC
V: TRBV6-5; D: NA; size: NA; J: TRBJ2-7; CDR3: CASSYSRQTYEQYF; DNA: TGTGCCAGCAGTTACTCCCGTCAGACCTACGAGCAGTACTTC
V: TRBV19; D: NA; size: NA; J: TRBJ2-1; CDR3: CASTAGTIPYF; DNA: TGTGCCAGTACGGCTGGGACAATCCCCTATTTC
V: TRBV19; D: TRBD2; size: NA; J: TRBJ2-1; CDR3: CASRGLAESSYNEQFF; DNA: TGTGCCAGTAGGGGACTAGCGGAAAGCTCCTACAATGAGCAGTTCTTC
V: TRBV18; D: TRBD1; size: few; J: TRBJ2-7; CDR3: CASSPGLDRGLPYEQYF; DNA: TGTGCCAGCTCACCGGGTTTGGACAGGGGGCTCCCCTACGAGCAGTACTTC
V: TRBV5-1; D: TRBD1; size: few; J: TRBJ2-1; CDR3: CASSACGTGGSNEQFF; DNA: TGCGCCAGCAGCGCCTGTGGGACAGGGGGATCCAATGAGCAGTTCTTC
V: TRBV20-1; D: NA; size: NA; J: TRBJ2-3; CDR3: CSARVAGSDTQYF; DNA: TGCAGTGCTAGAGTGGCGGGCTCAGATACGCAGTATTTT
V: TRBV6-2/TRBV6-3; D: NA; size: NA; J: TRBJ2-1; CDR3: CASSPDFASYNEQFF; DNA: TGTGCCAGCAGTCCCGACTTTGCCTCCTACAATGAGCAGTTCTTC
V: TRBV18; D: TRBD2; size: NA; J: TRBJ2-1; CDR3: CASSPRRLAGVNEQFF; DNA: TGTGCCAGCTCACCACGTAGACTAGCGGGAGTAAATGAGCAGTTCTTC
V: TRBV12-3/TRBV12-4; D: TRBD2; size: NA; J: TRBJ2-1; CDR3: CASSHSGGNYNEQFF; DNA: TGTGCCAGCAGTCATAGCGGGGGAAATTACAATGAGCAGTTCTTC
V: TRBV5-1; D: NA; size: few; J: TRBJ2-1; CDR3: CASLRGIGVPYNEQFF; DNA: TGCGCCAGTCTGAGAGGGATCGGCGTCCCCTACAATGAGCAGTTCTTC
V: TRBV18; D: NA; size: NA; J: TRBJ1-2; CDR3: CASSPPGLDYGYTF; DNA: TGTGCCAGCTCACCACCAGGGTTAGATTATGGCTACACCTTC
V: TRBV10-3; D: NA; size: NA; J: TRBJ2-1; CDR3: CAISVWGGLDNEQFF; DNA: TGTGCCATCAGTGTCTGGGGGGGGCTCGACAATGAGCAGTTCTTC
V: TRBV29-1; D: TRBD2; size: NA; J: TRBJ2-1; CDR3: CSVPHPSGGYNEQFF; DNA: TGCAGCGTTCCCCACCCGAGCGGGGGCTACAATGAGCAGTTCTTC
V: TRBV5-1; D: TRBD1; size: few; J: TRBJ1-1; CDR3: CASPGQGIRAFF; DNA: TGCGCCAGCCCAGGACAGGGAATAAGAGCTTTCTTT
V: TRBV12-3/TRBV12-4; D: NA; size: few; J: TRBJ1-2; CDR3: CASSFLGGTNYGYTF; DNA: TGTGCCAGCAGTTTTCTTGGGGGCACTAACTATGGCTACACCTTC
V: TRBV3-1; D: NA; size: few; J: TRBJ1-4; CDR3: CASSQVRAEQEKLFF; DNA: TGTGCCAGCAGCCAAGTAAGGGCTGAACAGGAAAAACTGTTTTTT
V: TRBV10-1; D: NA; size: few; J: TRBJ1-5; CDR3: CASRKGQPNQPQHF; DNA: TGCGCCAGCAGGAAGGGGCAGCCAAATCAGCCCCAGCATTTT
V: TRBV19; D: NA; size: few; J: TRBJ1-1; CDR3: CASSTRKGGTEAFF; DNA: TGTGCCAGTAGTACCCGGAAGGGAGGTACTGAAGCTTTCTTT
V: TRBV7-9; D: NA; size: NA; J: TRBJ1-4; CDR3: CASSFPATSATNEKLFF; DNA: TGTGCCAGCAGCTTCCCCGCGACGAGCGCAACTAATGAAAAACTGTTTTTT
V: TRBV20-1; D: NA; size: few; J: TRBJ1-6; CDR3: CSARPGGVYNSPLHF; DNA: TGCAGTGCTAGACCCGGGGGCGTCTATAATTCACCCCTCCACTTT
V: TRBV9; D: TRBD2; size: few; J: TRBJ2-3; CDR3: CASRIAGGPIDTQYF; DNA: TGTGCCAGCAGAATAGCGGGAGGGCCGATAGATACGCAGTATTTT
V: TRBV6-2/TRBV6-3; D: NA; size: few; J: TRBJ2-1; CDR3: CASGPLPSSYNEQFF; DNA: TGTGCCAGCGGGCCGCTCCCGAGCTCCTACAATGAGCAGTTCTTC
V: TRBV6-6; D: NA; size: NA; J: TRBJ2-3; CDR3: CASRSGTLDTQYF; DNA: TGTGCCAGCAGATCCGGGACCTTAGATACGCAGTATTTT
V: TRBV12-3/TRBV12-4; D: NA; size: NA; J: TRBJ2-3; CDR3: CAIPGGPPDTQYF; DNA: TGTGCCATCCCGGGGGGCCCCCCAGATACGCAGTATTTT
V: TRBV12-3/TRBV12-4; D: NA; size: NA; J: TRBJ2-1; CDR3: CASSLTKGVLYNEQFF; DNA: TGTGCCAGCAGTTTAACAAAGGGGGTCCTCTACAATGAGCAGTTCTTC
V: TRBV9; D: TRBD1; size: NA; J: TRBJ2-7; CDR3: CASSESTGFNEQYF; DNA: TGTGCCAGCAGCGAATCGACAGGGTTCAACGAGCAGTACTTC
V: TRBV7-8; D: NA; size: NA; J: TRBJ1-2; CDR3: CASSFEGRRGYGYTF; DNA: TGTGCCAGCAGCTTTGAGGGCAGGCGAGGCTATGGCTACACCTTC
V: TRBV12-3/TRBV12-4; D: NA; size: NA; J: TRBJ2-5; CDR3: CASSQPRAQGETQYF; DNA: TGTGCCAGCAGCCAACCCAGGGCGCAGGGTGAGACCCAGTACTTC
V: TRBV7-2; D: NA; size: NA; J: TRBJ1-1; CDR3: CASSFRAGANTEAFF; DNA: TGTGCCAGCAGCTTCAGGGCAGGGGCGAACACTGAAGCTTTCTTT
V: TRBV20-1; D: NA; size: few; J: TRBJ2-7; CDR3: CSARPPKEEEQYF; DNA: TGCAGTGCTAGGCCTCCGAAGGAGGAAGAGCAGTACTTC
V: TRBV10-3; D: NA; size: few; J: TRBJ2-7; CDR3: CAISEGQGYEQYF; DNA: TGTGCCATCAGCGAGGGCCAGGGCTACGAGCAGTACTTC
V: TRBV12-3/TRBV12-4; D: NA; size: many; J: TRBJ2-3; CDR3: CASSLPVFTDTQYF; DNA: TGTGCCAGCAGTCTACCCGTGTTCACAGATACGCAGTATTTT